This T cell receptor beta chain stems from a study of T-cell memory formation after mild COVID-19. Study conclusions and caveats: Cross-reactive memory seemingly joined, as some responding clones were found in pre-infection memory. Contracting clones localized mainly to CM and EM when CD4+ and mainly to EMRA when CD8+.

J lost 5 bases, V lost 4 bases, and 14 bases had no gene match. The CDR3 length is 17 residues. CDR1 MNHEY and CDR2 SVGEGT come from the germline V gene. 5'RACE with constant-segment primers yielded barcoded, UMI-tagged TCR alpha and TCR beta cDNA libraries. TCRdb reprocessed the 5' RACE reads with MiXCR, giving one entry per CDR3 protein. The sample shows 57,000 or so distinct CDR3 sequences, 9.3% of them seen only once. Concerning this clonotype: The antigen is unknown.

The chain employs TRBV6-2 or TRBV6-3 and TRBJ2-1, with 7 nucleotides matching TRBD2. The specimen sequenced was PBMCs or a T cell subset sorted from them (not recorded which). This sequence was found in a man aged 18 to 35 who had mild COVID-19 (a few samples of this study predate the infection). Cell type and time point are not known. The CDR3 protein is CASSFPNLVLANNEQFF. CDR3 nucleotide sequence: TGTGCCAGCAGTTTCCCTAACCTCGTACTAGCGAACAATGAGCAGTTCTTC.